Detailed here is one TCR beta chain. Its antigen is currently unknown. The germline CDR1 and CDR2 sequences are SGHRS and YFSETQ. V lost 1 base to trimming and J lost 1 base, with 6 bases between them. The CDR3 runs 14 residues. This sample is part of a study of blood T cells in healthy people across ages. Study overall: With template switching, about one barcoded beta molecule was captured per two T cells.

The use of a sample-barcoded 5' primer and a J-beta primer mix characterized a second PCR of roughly 7 to 12 cycles. TCRdb recomputed calls from the 5' RACE reads with MiXCR, one row per CDR3 protein. The top ten clones hold around 14% of a sample with 600,000 or so distinct CDR3 sequences, roughly 31% of them seen once. Study-level points and caveats: While age rose, TCR beta diversity per million T cells dropped in a roughly linear way. Conclusively comparing naive with antigen-experienced cells was impossible with unsorted PBMCs.

The sequence derives from an elderly woman in good health. Sequenced sample: blood. The V and J genes are TRBV5-1 and TRBJ2-1; D unresolved. The CDR3 region is CASSLSRSYNEQFF. DNA of the CDR3: TGCGCCAGCAGCTTGTCGAGGTCCTACAATGAGCAGTTCTTC.